Below are 7 T cell receptor beta chains sequenced from a single sample in a study of CD8 T cells in Susac syndrome. The RNA input was about 0.5 to 1 ug, and it was reverse transcribed with random hexamers. TCRdb redid the calling of the immunoSEQ multiplex PCR reads with MiXCR, one entry per CDR3 protein. The sample contains around 71,000 distinct CDR3 sequences, 96% of which appear only once. Material: CD4+ T cells from PBMCs. These receptor sequences come from a human donor with multiple sclerosis.

The chain recombines TRBV3-1 with TRBJ2-3; the D gene is possibly TRBD1 (6 bases). Germline V gene sequence: CDR1 LGHDT, CDR2 YNNKEL (reference sequence). Trimming left V 4 bases short and J 1 base short, with 15 bases between. The CDR3 contains 16 residues. CDR3 residues: CASSPLGAGGTDTQYF. The CDR3 DNA sequence: TGTGCCAGCAGCCCACTTGGGGCAGGGGGCACAGATACGCAGTATTTT.

This chain uses TRBV12-3 or TRBV12-4 with TRBJ1-2; TRBD1 is a possible D gene (6 bases). V was cut by 5 bases and J by 8 bases, with 18 bases left in between. The CDR3 contains 14 residues. The CDR3 loop reads CASSQPGTPWGYTF. In DNA, the CDR3 is TGTGCCAGCAGTCAACCCGGGACACCTTGGGGCTACACCTTC.

CDR3 nucleotide sequence: TGTGCCAGCAGCCAAGACTCAAACACCGGGGAGCTGTTTTTT. Protein sequence: CASSQDSNTGELFF. The chain employs TRBV3-1 and TRBJ2-2; D is unclear. CDR1 is LGHDT, CDR2 YNNKEL, per germline (reference sequence). This CDR3 has 14 residues. V lost 0 bases to trimming and J lost 2 bases, with 4 bases between them.

The rearrangement uses TRBV29-1 and TRBJ2-5; unclear D gene. Germline V CDR1 and CDR2: SQVTM, ANQGSEA. Trimming left V 4 bases short and J 5 bases short, with 11 bases between. CDR3 length: 12 amino acids. The CDR3 region is CSVGGLGETQYF. The CDR3 bases are TGCAGCGTTGGAGGTTTGGGGGAGACCCAGTACTTC.

This chain uses TRBV5-1 with TRBJ2-3, with 7 bases aligning to TRBD2. Trimming at V came to 5 bases and at J to 2 bases, leaving 5 bases not matched to a gene. Germline CDR1 SGHRS, CDR2 YFSETQ. There are 14 residues in the CDR3. The CDR3 DNA reads as TGCGCCAGCAGGTCGGGACTATACACAGATACGCAGTATTTT. Protein product: CASRSGLYTDTQYF.

This chain connects TRBV3-1 to TRBJ1-3; D not certain. The V and J ends lost 5 bases and 4 bases respectively, with 3 bases between them. CDR1 is LGHDT, CDR2 YNNKEL, per germline (reference sequence). This CDR3 spans 11 amino acids. CDR3 protein: CASSFGNTIYF. Written as DNA, the CDR3 is TGTGCCAGCAGCTTCGGAAACACCATATATTTT. The full variable domain, rest sourced from reference TRBV3-1 and TRBJ1-3, is DTAVSQTPKYLVTQMGNDKSIKCEQNLGHDTMYWYKQDSKKFLKIMFSYNNKELIINETVPNRFSPKSPDKAHLNLHINSLELGDSAVYFCASSFGNTIYFGEGSWLTVV.

For the CDR3, the DNA is TGTGCCAGCGGAGGACAAAGCAATCAGCCCCAGCATTTT. The encoded protein is CASGGQSNQPQHF. The chain uses TRBV12-3 or TRBV12-4 and TRBJ1-5; possibly TRBD1 for D (5 bases). The CDR3 has 13 amino acids. The germline V and J ends were trimmed by 8 bases and 1 base, with 9 bases remaining between them.